Listed below are T cell receptor beta chains from one sample, sequenced in a study of blood T cell repertoires in COVID-19. Clones were read by immunoSEQ multiplex PCR, and TCRdb kept only the in-frame ones, dropping some. This sample yields tens of thousands of clones, of which less than 85% are seen a single time; roughly 8.8% belongs to the top ten. Sequencing was done on a sample of peripheral blood. These receptors all come from a man aged 55-75 years with acute or convalescent COVID-19. CDR3s include the opening cysteine and the closing phenylalanine or tryptophan. Each record gives: clone size, V gene, J gene, D gene, CDR3 protein, CDR3 DNA. D genes are given only for firm matches. Clone size is stated in some rows and not others, as once, few, many or a class when expanded.

size: .
V: TRBV19
J: TRBJ1-2
D: .
CDR3: CASSIDEGLRYTF
DNA: TGTGCCAGTAGTATAGATGAGGGTTTGCGCTACACCTTC

size: once
V: TRBV6-6
J: TRBJ1-5
D: .
CDR3: CASSYQGNSNQPQHF
DNA: TGTGCCAGCAGTTACCAGGGTAATAGCAATCAGCCCCAGCATTTT

size: .
V: TRBV5-4
J: TRBJ2-2
D: TRBD2
CDR3: CASSLGSGGAGELFF
DNA: TGTGCCAGCAGCTTGGGAAGCGGGGGGGCCGGGGAGCTGTTTTTT

size: .
V: TRBV10-3
J: TRBJ1-1
D: TRBD1
CDR3: CAISTGQGVAEAFF
DNA: TGTGCCATCAGCACAGGACAGGGGGTTGCTGAAGCTTTCTTT

size: .
V: TRBV15
J: TRBJ1-1
D: .
CDR3: CATSRDLIKGAEAFF
DNA: TGTGCCACCAGCAGAGATCTAATAAAGGGGGCTGAAGCTTTCTTT

size: .
V: TRBV30
J: TRBJ2-3
D: .
CDR3: CAGGSPWGTDTQYF
DNA: TGTGCCGGAGGGAGCCCCTGGGGCACAGATACGCAGTATTTT

size: .
V: TRBV27
J: TRBJ1-1
D: .
CDR3: CASRPARFDTEAFF
DNA: TGTGCCAGCAGGCCCGCCCGGTTCGACACTGAAGCTTTCTTT

size: .
V: TRBV27
J: TRBJ1-2
D: .
CDR3: CASSILGQGRRGYTF
DNA: .

size: .
V: TRBV30
J: TRBJ1-6
D: .
CDR3: CAWIRGYNSPLHF
DNA: TGTGCCTGGATAAGGGGTTATAATTCACCCCTCCACTTT

size: .
V: TRBV7-9
J: TRBJ1-1
D: TRBD1
CDR3: CASSLRQGNTEAFF
DNA: TGTGCCAGCAGCCTACGACAGGGGAATACTGAAGCTTTCTTT

size: .
V: TRBV7-2
J: TRBJ1-2
D: TRBD1
CDR3: CASSTLGTGKKGYTF
DNA: TGTGCCAGCAGCACCTTGGGGACAGGGAAGAAGGGCTACACCTTC

size: .
V: TRBV12-3/TRBV12-4
J: TRBJ1-1
D: .
CDR3: CASTDTNTEAFF
DNA: TGTGCCAGCACCGATACAAACACTGAAGCTTTCTTT

size: .
V: TRBV4-1
J: TRBJ2-7
D: .
CDR3: CASSRLQNVETEQYF
DNA: TGCGCCAGCAGCCGTCTTCAAAACGTGGAGACCGAGCAGTACTTC

size: .
V: TRBV14
J: TRBJ1-1
D: TRBD1
CDR3: CASSIQQGTEAFF
DNA: TGTGCCAGCAGCATTCAACAGGGGACTGAAGCTTTCTTT

size: .
V: TRBV4-1
J: TRBJ1-4
D: .
CDR3: CASSPQQATNEKLFF
DNA: TGCGCCAGCAGCCCCCAACAAGCAACTAATGAAAAACTGTTTTTT

size: .
V: TRBV19
J: TRBJ1-2
D: .
CDR3: CASSIMIGGNYGYTF
DNA: TGTGCCAGTAGTATAATGATAGGAGGAAACTATGGCTACACCTTC

size: .
V: TRBV10-3
J: TRBJ2-7
D: TRBD1
CDR3: CAIRTDRGEQYF
DNA: TGTGCCATCAGGACGGACAGGGGCGAGCAGTACTTC

size: .
V: TRBV19
J: TRBJ1-2
D: .
CDR3: CASRTDKYGYTF
DNA: TGTGCCAGTAGGACGGACAAATATGGCTACACCTTC

size: .
V: TRBV6-5
J: TRBJ2-3
D: .
CDR3: CASRRTRLTDTQYF
DNA: TGTGCCAGCAGGCGGACACGGCTCACAGATACGCAGTATTTT

size: few
V: TRBV27
J: TRBJ2-7
D: .
CDR3: CASSLIGGAGSYEQYF
DNA: TGTGCCAGCAGTCTAATAGGGGGCGCGGGATCCTACGAGCAGTACTTC

size: .
V: TRBV19
J: TRBJ1-6
D: TRBD1
CDR3: CASRGQGSNSPLHF
DNA: TGTGCCAGTAGGGGACAGGGGAGCAATTCACCCCTCCACTTT

size: .
V: TRBV21-1
J: TRBJ2-5
D: .
CDR3: CAIRVGEEGSQETQYF
DNA: TGTGCCATAAGAGTCGGGGAAGAAGGCTCCCAAGAGACCCAGTACTTC

size: once
V: TRBV27
J: TRBJ1-4
D: TRBD1
CDR3: CASSTRQGNEKLFF
DNA: TGTGCCAGCAGTACGCGACAGGGAAATGAAAAACTGTTTTTT

size: once
V: TRBV9
J: TRBJ1-2
D: .
CDR3: CASSVGGGDGYTF
DNA: TGTGCCAGCAGCGTAGGCGGAGGGGATGGCTACACCTTC

size: few
V: TRBV19
J: TRBJ2-1
D: .
CDR3: CASSITGGYNEQFF
DNA: TGTGCCAGTAGTATAACTGGGGGGTACAATGAGCAGTTCTTC

size: .
V: TRBV5-1
J: TRBJ1-2
D: .
CDR3: CASSSHLSYGYTF
DNA: TGCGCCAGCAGCTCCCATCTCAGCTATGGCTACACCTTC

size: .
V: TRBV5-1
J: TRBJ1-2
D: .
CDR3: CASSHIPRGPVKGYTF
DNA: TGCGCCAGCAGCCATATTCCCAGGGGCCCCGTCAAGGGCTACACCTTC

size: .
V: TRBV28
J: TRBJ2-7
D: TRBD1
CDR3: CASSFERTGATLPTYEQYF
DNA: TGTGCCAGCAGTTTCGAGCGGACAGGGGCGACTTTACCAACCTACGAGCAGTACTTC

size: few
V: TRBV7-8
J: TRBJ2-7
D: TRBD1
CDR3: CASSPGQVEQYF
DNA: TGTGCCAGCAGCCCCGGACAGGTCGAGCAGTACTTC

size: .
V: TRBV25-1
J: TRBJ1-1
D: TRBD1
CDR3: CASGTGGNTEAFF
DNA: TGTGCCAGCGGGACAGGGGGGAACACTGAAGCTTTCTTT

size: .
V: TRBV10-1
J: TRBJ1-2
D: TRBD1
CDR3: CASSADRRRGYTF
DNA: TGCGCCAGCAGTGCGGACAGGCGACGTGGCTACACCTTC

size: .
V: TRBV11-2
J: TRBJ2-2
D: .
CDR3: CASSALNWGLSTGELFF
DNA: TGTGCCAGCAGCGCCCTTAATTGGGGGCTGAGCACCGGGGAGCTGTTTTTT

size: .
V: TRBV12-3/TRBV12-4
J: TRBJ1-3
D: TRBD1
CDR3: CASSLGQGNTIYF
DNA: TGTGCCAGCAGCCTGGGACAGGGTAACACCATATATTTT

size: .
V: TRBV19
J: TRBJ1-2
D: TRBD1
CDR3: CASSIEGQGYGYTF
DNA: TGTGCCAGTAGTATTGAGGGACAGGGATATGGCTACACCTTC

size: .
V: TRBV6-5
J: TRBJ1-2
D: TRBD1
CDR3: CASSLAGQGAYGYTF
DNA: TGTGCCAGCAGCTTGGCGGGACAGGGGGCGTATGGCTACACCTTC

size: .
V: TRBV7-8
J: TRBJ2-5
D: .
CDR3: CASSSGLPQETQYF
DNA: TGTGCCAGCAGCTCCGGACTGCCACAAGAGACCCAGTACTTC

size: .
V: TRBV5-6
J: TRBJ2-7
D: TRBD1
CDR3: CASNEGTGHQGEQYF
DNA: TGTGCCAGCAATGAGGGGACAGGGCACCAAGGCGAGCAGTACTTC

size: once
V: TRBV5-1
J: TRBJ2-1
D: .
CDR3: CASSLGGGSYNEQFF
DNA: TGCGCCAGCAGCTTGGGAGGGGGTTCCTACAATGAGCAGTTCTTC

size: .
V: TRBV29-1
J: TRBJ1-2
D: .
CDR3: CSVDGSTGVRNYGYTF
DNA: TGCAGCGTCGACGGCTCAACAGGAGTCCGTAACTATGGCTACACCTTC

size: once
V: TRBV15
J: TRBJ2-1
D: TRBD1
CDR3: CATSRDRRGLRNEQFF
DNA: TGTGCCACCAGCAGAGATCGCAGGGGGCTTCGCAATGAGCAGTTCTTC

size: .
V: TRBV30
J: TRBJ1-3
D: .
CDR3: CAWRPASGNTIYF
DNA: TGTGCCTGGAGACCGGCTAGTGGAAACACCATATATTTT

size: once
V: TRBV1
J: TRBJ2-1
D: .
CDR3: CTSSPRGALDSYNEQFF
DNA: TGCACCAGCAGCCCACGGGGAGCTCTTGACTCCTACAATGAGCAGTTCTTC

size: .
V: TRBV11-2
J: TRBJ2-7
D: TRBD1
CDR3: CASSGTDEYEQYF
DNA: TGTGCCAGCAGCGGGACAGACGAATACGAGCAGTACTTC

size: .
V: TRBV7-8
J: TRBJ1-2
D: TRBD1
CDR3: CASSSDRGDYGYTF
DNA: TGTGCCAGCAGCTCGGACAGGGGGGACTATGGCTACACCTTC

size: .
V: TRBV18
J: TRBJ1-4
D: .
CDR3: CASSPNDRQNEKLFF
DNA: TGTGCCAGCTCACCAAACGACAGACAGAATGAAAAACTGTTTTTT

size: .
V: TRBV20-1
J: TRBJ2-1
D: .
CDR3: CSASPYNEQFF
DNA: TGCAGTGCTAGCCCTTACAATGAGCAGTTCTTC

size: .
V: TRBV7-2
J: TRBJ1-5
D: .
CDR3: CASSLKPGLEWPQHF
DNA: TGTGCCAGCAGCTTAAAGCCAGGTTTAGAGTGGCCCCAGCATTTT

size: .
V: TRBV27
J: TRBJ2-1
D: TRBD2
CDR3: CASTWTSGNEQFF
DNA: TGTGCCAGCACCTGGACTAGCGGCAATGAGCAGTTCTTC

size: .
V: TRBV5-1
J: TRBJ2-1
D: .
CDR3: CASSYTGQSDSYNEQFF
DNA: TGCGCCAGCAGTTACACGGGACAAAGTGACTCCTACAATGAGCAGTTCTTC

size: .
V: TRBV6-6
J: TRBJ1-2
D: .
CDR3: CASSYGQSHYGYTF
DNA: TGTGCCAGCAGTTACGGGCAGAGCCACTATGGCTACACCTTC

size: few
V: TRBV6-1
J: TRBJ1-2
D: .
CDR3: CASSEDDSRGYGYTF
DNA: TGTGCCAGCAGCGAAGATGATAGCAGGGGATATGGCTACACCTTC

size: .
V: TRBV2
J: TRBJ2-3
D: TRBD2
CDR3: CASILILAGVTDTQYF
DNA: TGTGCCAGCATCTTAATACTAGCGGGGGTCACAGATACGCAGTATTTT

size: .
V: TRBV11-3
J: TRBJ2-3
D: TRBD2
CDR3: CASSLAGGRVDTQYF
DNA: TGTGCCAGCAGCTTAGCGGGGGGGCGGGTAGATACGCAGTATTTT

size: .
V: TRBV7-2
J: TRBJ2-3
D: TRBD2
CDR3: CASSRGGAGDTQYF
DNA: TGTGCCAGCAGCCGCGGGGGGGCAGGTGATACGCAGTATTTT

size: .
V: TRBV29-1
J: TRBJ1-2
D: TRBD1
CDR3: CSVVEGAGYGYTF
DNA: TGCAGCGTTGTGGAGGGGGCGGGCTATGGCTACACCTTC

size: .
V: TRBV4-1
J: TRBJ1-5
D: TRBD1
CDR3: CASSQATGVGQPQHF
DNA: TGCGCCAGCAGCCAAGCTACAGGGGTCGGCCAGCCCCAGCATTTT

size: once
V: TRBV29-1
J: TRBJ1-1
D: TRBD1
CDR3: CSVEDLERGQAFF
DNA: TGCAGCGTTGAAGATCTTGAAAGGGGGCAAGCTTTCTTT

size: .
V: TRBV21-1
J: TRBJ2-7
D: .
CDR3: CASTQSQDRGQNSYEQYF
DNA: TGTGCCAGCACCCAAAGCCAGGACAGGGGGCAGAATAGCTACGAGCAGTACTTC

size: .
V: TRBV5-1
J: TRBJ1-2
D: TRBD1
CDR3: CASSASTGEAKYGYTF
DNA: TGCGCCAGCAGCGCCTCGACAGGGGAGGCGAAATATGGCTACACCTTC